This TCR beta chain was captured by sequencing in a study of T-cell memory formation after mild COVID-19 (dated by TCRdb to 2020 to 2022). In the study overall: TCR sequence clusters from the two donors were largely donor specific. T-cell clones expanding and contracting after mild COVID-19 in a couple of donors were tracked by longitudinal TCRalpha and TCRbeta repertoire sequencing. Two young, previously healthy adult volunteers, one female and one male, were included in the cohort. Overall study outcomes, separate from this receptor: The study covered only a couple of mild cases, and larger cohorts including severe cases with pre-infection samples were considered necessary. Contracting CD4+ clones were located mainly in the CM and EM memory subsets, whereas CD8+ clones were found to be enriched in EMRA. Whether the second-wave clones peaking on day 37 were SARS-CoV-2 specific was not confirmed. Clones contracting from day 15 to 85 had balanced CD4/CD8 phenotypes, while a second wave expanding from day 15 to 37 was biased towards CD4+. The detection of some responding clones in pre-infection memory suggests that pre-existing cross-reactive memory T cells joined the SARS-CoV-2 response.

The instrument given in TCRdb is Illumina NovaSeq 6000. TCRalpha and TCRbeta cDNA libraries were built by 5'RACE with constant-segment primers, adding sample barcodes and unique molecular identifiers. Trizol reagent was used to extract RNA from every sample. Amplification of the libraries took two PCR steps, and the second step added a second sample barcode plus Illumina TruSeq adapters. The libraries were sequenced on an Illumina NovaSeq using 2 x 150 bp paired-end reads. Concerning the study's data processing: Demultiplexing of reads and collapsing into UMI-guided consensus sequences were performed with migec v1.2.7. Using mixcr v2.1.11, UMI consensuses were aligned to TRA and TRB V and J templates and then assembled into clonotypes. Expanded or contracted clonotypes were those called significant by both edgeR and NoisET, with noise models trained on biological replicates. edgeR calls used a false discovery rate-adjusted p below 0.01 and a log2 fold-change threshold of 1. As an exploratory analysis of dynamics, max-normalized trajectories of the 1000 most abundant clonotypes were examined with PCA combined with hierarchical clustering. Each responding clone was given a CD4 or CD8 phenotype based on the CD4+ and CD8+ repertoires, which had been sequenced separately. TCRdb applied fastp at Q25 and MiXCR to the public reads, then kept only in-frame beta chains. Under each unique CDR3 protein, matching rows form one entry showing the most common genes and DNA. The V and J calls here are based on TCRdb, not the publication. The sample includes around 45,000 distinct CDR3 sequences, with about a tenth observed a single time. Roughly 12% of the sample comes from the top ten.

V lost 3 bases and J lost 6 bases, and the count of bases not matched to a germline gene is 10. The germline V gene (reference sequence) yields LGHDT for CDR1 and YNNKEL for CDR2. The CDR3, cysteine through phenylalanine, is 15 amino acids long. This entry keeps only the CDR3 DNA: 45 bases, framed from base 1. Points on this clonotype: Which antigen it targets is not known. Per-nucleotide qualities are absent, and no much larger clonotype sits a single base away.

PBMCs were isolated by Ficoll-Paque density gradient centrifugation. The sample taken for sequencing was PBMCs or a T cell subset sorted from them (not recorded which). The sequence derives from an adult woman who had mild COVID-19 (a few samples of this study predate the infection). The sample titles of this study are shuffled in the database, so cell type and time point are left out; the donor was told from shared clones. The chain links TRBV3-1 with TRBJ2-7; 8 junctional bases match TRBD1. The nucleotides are TGTGCCAGCAGCCAGGGGACAGGACCTCGCGGCGAGCAGTACTTC. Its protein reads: CASSQGTGPRGEQYF.